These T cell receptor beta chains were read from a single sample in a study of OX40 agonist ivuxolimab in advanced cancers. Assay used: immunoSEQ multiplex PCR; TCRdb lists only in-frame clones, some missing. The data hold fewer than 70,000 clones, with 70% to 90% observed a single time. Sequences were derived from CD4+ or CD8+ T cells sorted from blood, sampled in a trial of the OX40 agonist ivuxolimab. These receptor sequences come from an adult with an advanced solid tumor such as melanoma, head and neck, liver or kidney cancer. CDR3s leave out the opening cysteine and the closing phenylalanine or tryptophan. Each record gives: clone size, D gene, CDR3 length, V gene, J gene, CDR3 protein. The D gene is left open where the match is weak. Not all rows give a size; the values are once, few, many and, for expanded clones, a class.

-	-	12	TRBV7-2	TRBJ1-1	ASSPQGQNTEAF
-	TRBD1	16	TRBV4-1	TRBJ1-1	ASSQVWGQEVWNTEAF
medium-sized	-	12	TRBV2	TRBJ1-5	ASSQTASNQPQH
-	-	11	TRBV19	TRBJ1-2	ASSGQETYGYT
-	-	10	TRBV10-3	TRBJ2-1	AATGALNEQF
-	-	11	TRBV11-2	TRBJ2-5	ASSPQGGETQY
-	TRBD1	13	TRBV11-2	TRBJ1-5	ASSLTGTGDQPQH
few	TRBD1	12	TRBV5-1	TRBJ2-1	ASNPQGAQNEQF
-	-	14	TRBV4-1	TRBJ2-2	ASSPVIAVNTGELF
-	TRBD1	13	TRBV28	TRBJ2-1	ASSFSRTGLNEQF